One and the same sample provided the 19 T cell receptor beta chains below, sequenced in a study of T cell responses to AZD1222 COVID-19 vaccine. Repertoires were generated with immunoSEQ multiplex PCR, while TCRdb's copy carries only in-frame clones and drops some. Of more than 75,000 clones listed, around 89% are singletons. Sequenced here: peripheral blood, sampled on day 0 of AZD1222 vaccination. These receptor sequences come from an adult in good health.

The CDR3 reads CASSFDRGPDEAFF. DNA for the CDR3: TGTGCCAGCAGCTTCGACAGGGGGCCGGATGAAGCTTTCTTT. The gene calls are TRBV7-3 and TRBJ1-1; 10 nucleotides match TRBD1. The junction had 5 bases not matched to a gene; V was cut back by 3 bases and J by 7 bases. In germline, CDR1 is SGHTA, CDR2 FQGTGA. This CDR3 region has 14 residues.

On this clone: Distinct nucleotide sequences in the sample also encode this CDR3. This chain joins TRBV10-3 and TRBJ1-5; TRBD1 might be the D (5 bases). From germline, CDR1 is ENHRY and CDR2 SYGVKD. The CDR3 has 13 amino acids. Trimming cost V 0 bases and J 6 bases, with 6 bases left between them. The CDR3 nucleotides are TGTGCCATCAGTGAGTCGGGGGGTCAGCCCCAGCATTTT. This gives the protein CAISESGGQPQHF.

The chain employs TRBV6-5 and TRBJ2-2; no reliable D call. V lost 2 bases, J lost 6 bases, and 10 bases lay in between. The CDR3 runs to 14 residues. CDR1 is MNHEY and CDR2 is SVGAGI in the germline V gene. The CDR3 nucleotides read TGTGCCAGCAGTTACGAATCCGTGGCCGGGGAGCTGTTTTTT. Protein: CASSYESVAGELFF.

This clone was seen a few times. J is TRBJ1-2 and V is TRBV7-9; the D is unclear. Germline-derived CDR1 and CDR2 are SEHNR and FQNEAQ (reference sequence). The CDR3 contains 14 residues. Trimming removed 0 bases at V and 4 bases at J, with 9 bases between. This chain's CDR3 is CASSLARHPYGYTF. The CDR3 DNA follows: TGTGCCAGCAGCTTAGCGCGACACCCCTATGGCTACACCTTC. The full variable domain, its missing parts supplied by reference TRBV7-9 and TRBJ1-2, is DTGVSQNPRHKITKRGQNVTFRCDPISEHNRLYWYRQTLGQGPEFLTYFQNEAQLEKSRLLSDRFSAERPKGSFSTLEIQRTEQGDSAMYLCASSLARHPYGYTFGSGTRLTVV.

The chain uses TRBV7-9 and TRBJ2-7; 8 positions match TRBD1. The CDR3 runs to 14 residues. V was clipped by 2 bases and J by 2 bases; unmatched bases: 2. Germline V gene data show CDR1 as SEHNR and CDR2 as FQNEAQ (reference sequence). In DNA, the CDR3 is TGTGCCAGCAGCTTACAGGGGGCCGCCTACGAGCAGTACTTC. Translated: CASSLQGAAYEQYF. Together with reference TRBV7-9 and TRBJ2-7, the CDR3 gives the full variable domain: DTGVSQNPRHKITKRGQNVTFRCDPISEHNRLYWYRQTLGQGPEFLTYFQNEAQLEKSRLLSDRFSAERPKGSFSTLEIQRTEQGDSAMYLCASSLQGAAYEQYFGPGTRLTVT.

V and J are TRBV5-4 and TRBJ2-7; D remains unclear. Germline CDR1 is SGHNT and CDR2 is YYREEE (reference sequence). CDR3 length: 14 amino acids. V was cut by 1 base and J by 1 base, with 9 bases left in between. CDR3 amino acids: CASSLLGLSYEQYF. DNA for the CDR3: TGTGCCAGCAGCTTGCTTGGGCTTTCCTACGAGCAGTACTTC.

The chain uses TRBV11-1 and TRBJ2-7, with 8 bases that match TRBD2. Per germline, CDR1 SGHAT and CDR2 FQDESV (reference sequence). Germline trimming cut 5 bases from V and 2 bases from J; bases unmatched to any gene: 8. The CDR3 has 15 amino acids. CDR3 nucleotide sequence: TGTGCCAGCAGCCCTCTGGCGGGGGGTGCCTACGAGCAGTACTTC. It yields the protein CASSPLAGGAYEQYF.

The gene calls are TRBV6-4 and TRBJ1-1; D ambiguous. The CDR3 sequence is 13 residues long. Trimming cost V 4 bases and J 1 base, with 7 bases left between them. Germline CDR1 MRHNA, CDR2 SNTAGT. CDR3 bases: TGTGCCAGCAGTGCTCAGGAGAACACTGAAGCTTTCTTT. As protein: CASSAQENTEAFF.

CDR3 bases: TGTGCCAGCAGCTTGACAGGAACTAATGAAAAACTGTTTTTT. It encodes CASSLTGTNEKLFF. This chain joins TRBV7-3 and TRBJ1-4, with D perhaps matching TRBD1 (6 bases). CDR1 SGHTA and CDR2 FQGTGA come from the germline V gene. This CDR3 has 14 residues. V dropped 3 bases and J dropped 1 base, with 6 bases sitting between them.

This clone was recorded a few times. V usage is TRBV28 and J usage is TRBJ1-5; the D gene is possibly TRBD1 (5 bases). This CDR3 spans 15 amino acids. Per the germline V gene, CDR1 is MDHEN and CDR2 is SYDVKM. V lost 5 bases, J lost 9 bases, and 20 bases lay in between. In DNA form, the CDR3 reads TGTGCCAGCAGTGAGGCGGACGGGGCCGATGGGCCCCAGCATTTT. Amino acids: CASSEADGADGPQHF.

The rearrangement joins TRBV6-1 to TRBJ2-3, with D possibly being TRBD2 (5 bases). Trimming took 2 bases from V and 2 from J, leaving 14 bases between them. Germline lookup yields CDR1 MNHNS and CDR2 SASEGT. This CDR3 is 16 amino acids long. DNA for the CDR3: TGTGCCAGCAGTGAACAGGTAGCGCACGACACAGATACGCAGTATTTT. Translation gives CASSEQVAHDTDTQYF.

Only a few counts were recorded for this clone. V is TRBV7-8 and J is TRBJ2-5; TRBD2 matches at 10 bases. CDR1 is SGHVS and CDR2 is FQNEAQ in the germline V gene. The CDR3 contains 14 residues. Trimming removed 5 bases from V and 4 bases from J; junction bases left unmatched: 4. CDR3 bases: TGTGCCAGCAGCCCCAAGCGGGGGGGAGAGACCCAGTACTTC. Protein product: CASSPKRGGETQYF.

This rearrangement joins TRBV5-1 to TRBJ1-1; unclear D gene. Germline values: CDR1 SGHRS, CDR2 YFSETQ. CDR3 length: 13 residues. V was cut by 0 bases and J by 4 bases, with 7 bases left in between. In DNA, the CDR3 is TGCGCCAGCAGCTTGGAGTCAAGCACTGAAGCTTTCTTT. It encodes CASSLESSTEAFF.

J is TRBJ2-5 and V is TRBV27, with D perhaps matching TRBD1 (6 bases). This CDR3 spans 13 amino acids. CDR1 MNHEY and CDR2 SMNVEV come from the germline V gene (reference sequence). V was clipped by 6 bases and J by 3 bases, with 11 bases between them. CDR3 nucleotide sequence: TGTGCCAGCAGGACGGACAGAGAAGAGACCCAGTACTTC. As protein: CASRTDREETQYF.

The chain links TRBV2 to TRBJ1-5, with TRBD1 matching 11 bases. The CDR3 has 15 amino acids. The trim removed 5 bases at V and 3 bases at J, leaving 3 bases unmatched. Germline CDR1 is SNHLY and CDR2 is FYNNEI. The DNA for the CDR3 is TGTGCCAGCAGTCGGACAGGGGGCCCCAATCAGCCCCAGCATTTT. Amino acids: CASSRTGGPNQPQHF.

This chain uses TRBV9 with TRBJ2-1, with 7 bases identical to TRBD1. This CDR3 spans 14 amino acids. CDR1 is SGDLS, CDR2 YYNGEE, per germline. The junction had 4 bases not matched to a gene; V was cut back by 4 bases and J by 3 bases. Written as DNA, the CDR3 is TGTGCCAGCAGCCCCCGGGACAGCTACAATGAGCAGTTCTTC. This translates into CASSPRDSYNEQFF.

The chain employs TRBV23-1 and TRBJ1-5; D might be TRBD1 (6 bases). TRBV23-1 is given ORF status, its function remaining uncertain. V was clipped by 6 bases and J by 0 bases, with 12 bases between them. The CDR3 contains 15 residues. CDR3 loop: CASSPTGYSNQPQHF. The CDR3 nucleotides are TGCGCCAGCAGCCCCACAGGGTATAGCAATCAGCCCCAGCATTTT.

The chain joins TRBV12-3 or TRBV12-4 to TRBJ1-2; no clear D gene. V lost 2 bases, J lost 8 bases, and 6 bases lay in between. The CDR3 has 11 residues. DNA for the CDR3: TGTGCCAGCAGTTTATCATGGGGCTACACCTTC. It codes for CASSLSWGYTF.

This clone appeared a few times. The V gene is TRBV9, the J gene TRBJ2-1, with D possibly being TRBD1 (5 bases). Per germline, CDR1 SGDLS and CDR2 YYNGEE. Trimming removed 4 bases from V and 8 bases from J, with 22 bases in between. The CDR3 consists of 16 residues. The CDR3 loop reads CASSSRKDKNPHEQFF. CDR3 DNA sequence: TGTGCCAGCAGCAGCCGAAAGGACAAGAACCCCCATGAGCAGTTCTTC. The complete variable domain, with remaining parts taken from reference TRBV9 and TRBJ2-1, reads DSGVTQTPKHLITATGQRVTLRCSPRSGDLSVYWYQQSLDQGLQFLIQYYNGEERAKGNILERFSAQQFPDLHSELNLSSLELGDSALYFCASSSRKDKNPHEQFFGPGTRLTVL.